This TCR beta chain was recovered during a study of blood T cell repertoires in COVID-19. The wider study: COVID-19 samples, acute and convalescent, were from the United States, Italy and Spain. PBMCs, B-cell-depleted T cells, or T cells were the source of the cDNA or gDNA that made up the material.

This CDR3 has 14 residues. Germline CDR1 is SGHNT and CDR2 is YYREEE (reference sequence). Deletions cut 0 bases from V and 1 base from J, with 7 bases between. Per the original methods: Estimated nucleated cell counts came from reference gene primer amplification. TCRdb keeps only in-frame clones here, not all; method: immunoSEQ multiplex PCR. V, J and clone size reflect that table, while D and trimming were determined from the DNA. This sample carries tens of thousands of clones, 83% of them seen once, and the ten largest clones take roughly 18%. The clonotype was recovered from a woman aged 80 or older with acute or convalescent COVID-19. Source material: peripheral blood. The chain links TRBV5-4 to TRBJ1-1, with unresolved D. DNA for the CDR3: TGTGCCAGCAGCTTGGCCGGTCGGAACACTGAAGCTTTCTTT. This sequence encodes CASSLAGRNTEAFF.